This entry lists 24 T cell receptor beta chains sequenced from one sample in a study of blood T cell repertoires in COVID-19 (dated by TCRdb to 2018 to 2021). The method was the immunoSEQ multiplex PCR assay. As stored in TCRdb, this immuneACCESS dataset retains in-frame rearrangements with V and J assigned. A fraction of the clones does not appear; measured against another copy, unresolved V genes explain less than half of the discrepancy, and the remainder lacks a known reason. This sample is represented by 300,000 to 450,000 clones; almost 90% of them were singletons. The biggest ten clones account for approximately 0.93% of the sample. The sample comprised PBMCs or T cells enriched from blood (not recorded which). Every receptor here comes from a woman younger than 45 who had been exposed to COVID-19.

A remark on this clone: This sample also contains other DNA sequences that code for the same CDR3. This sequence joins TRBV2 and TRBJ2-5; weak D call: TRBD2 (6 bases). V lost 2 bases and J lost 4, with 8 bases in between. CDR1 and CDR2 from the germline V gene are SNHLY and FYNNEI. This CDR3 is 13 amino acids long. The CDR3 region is CASSELEGETQYF. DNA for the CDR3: TGTGCCAGCAGTGAACTGGAGGGAGAGACCCAGTACTTC. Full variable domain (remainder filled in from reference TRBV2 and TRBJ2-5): EPEVTQTPSHQVTQMGQEVILRCVPISNHLYFYWYRQILGQKVEFLVSFYNNEISEKSEIFDDQFSVERPDGSNFTLKIRSTKLEDSAMYFCASSELEGETQYFGPGTRLLVL.

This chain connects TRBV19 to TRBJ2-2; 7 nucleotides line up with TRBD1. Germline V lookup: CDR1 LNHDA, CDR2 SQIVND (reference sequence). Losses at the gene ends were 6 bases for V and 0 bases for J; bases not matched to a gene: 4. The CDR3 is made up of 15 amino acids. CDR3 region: CASRYRGTNTGELFF. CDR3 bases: TGTGCCAGTAGGTACAGGGGCACGAACACCGGGGAGCTGTTTTTT.

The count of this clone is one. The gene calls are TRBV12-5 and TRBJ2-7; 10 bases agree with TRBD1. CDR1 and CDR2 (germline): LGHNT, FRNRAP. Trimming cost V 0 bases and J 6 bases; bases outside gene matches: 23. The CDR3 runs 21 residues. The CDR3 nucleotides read TGTGCTAGTGGTTTGGTAGTAATGTGGACAGGGGGGTTTGGGGGATTTCGCGAGCAGTACTTC. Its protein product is CASGLVVMWTGGFGGFREQYF. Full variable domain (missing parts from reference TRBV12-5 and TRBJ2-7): DARVTQTPRHKVTEMGQEVTMRCQPILGHNTVFWYRQTMMQGLELLAYFRNRAPLDDSGMPKDRFSAEMPDATLATLKIQPSEPRDSAVYFCASGLVVMWTGGFGGFREQYFGPGTRLTVT.

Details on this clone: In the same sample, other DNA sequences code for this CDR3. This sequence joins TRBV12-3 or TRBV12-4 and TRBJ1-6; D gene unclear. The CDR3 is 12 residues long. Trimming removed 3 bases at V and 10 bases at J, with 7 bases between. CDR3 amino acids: CASSFSGSPLHF. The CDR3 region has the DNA TGTGCCAGCAGTTTCTCGGGGTCACCCCTCCACTTT.

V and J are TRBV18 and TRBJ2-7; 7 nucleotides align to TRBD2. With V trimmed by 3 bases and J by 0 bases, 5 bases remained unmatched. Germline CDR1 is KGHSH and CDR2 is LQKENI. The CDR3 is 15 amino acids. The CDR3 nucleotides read TGTGCCAGCTCACCGGCTAGCGGCCACTCCTACGAGCAGTACTTC. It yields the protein CASSPASGHSYEQYF.

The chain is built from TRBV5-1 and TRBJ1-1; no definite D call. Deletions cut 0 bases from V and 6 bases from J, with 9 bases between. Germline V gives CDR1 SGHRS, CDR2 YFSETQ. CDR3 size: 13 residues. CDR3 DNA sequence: TGCGCCAGCAGCTTGGGGTTTGAGGCTGAAGCTTTCTTT. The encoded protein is CASSLGFEAEAFF.

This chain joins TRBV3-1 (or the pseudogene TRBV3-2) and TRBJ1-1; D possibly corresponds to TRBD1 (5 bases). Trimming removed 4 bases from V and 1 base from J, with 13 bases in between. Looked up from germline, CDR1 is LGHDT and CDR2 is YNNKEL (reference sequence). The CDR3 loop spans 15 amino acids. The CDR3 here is CASSRSSGGNTEAFF. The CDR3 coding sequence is TGTGCCAGCAGCCGATCCAGCGGGGGGAACACTGAAGCTTTCTTT.

The CDR3, as DNA: TGTGCCAGCAGCCTACGGACAGGGGGTAGTACTGAAGCTTTCTTT. This sequence encodes CASSLRTGGSTEAFF. V is TRBV14 and J is TRBJ1-1; 10 nucleotides match TRBD1. After removal of 4 bases from V and 5 bases from J, the junction contained 7 bases not matched to a gene. This CDR3 is built from 15 residues. Germline V lookup: CDR1 SGHDN, CDR2 FVKESK.

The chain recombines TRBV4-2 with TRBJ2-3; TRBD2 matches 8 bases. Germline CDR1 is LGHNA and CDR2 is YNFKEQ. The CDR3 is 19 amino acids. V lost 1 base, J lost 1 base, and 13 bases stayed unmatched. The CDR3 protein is CASSQVVAGGMIGTDTQYF. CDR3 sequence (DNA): TGTGCCAGCAGCCAAGTTGTTGCGGGAGGCATGATTGGCACAGATACGCAGTATTTT.

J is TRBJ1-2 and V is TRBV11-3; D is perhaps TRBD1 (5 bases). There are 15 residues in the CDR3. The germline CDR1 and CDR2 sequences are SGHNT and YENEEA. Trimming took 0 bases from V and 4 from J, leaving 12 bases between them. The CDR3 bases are TGTGCCAGCAGCTTAGAGGGCCTTGGGGCCTATGGCTACACCTTC. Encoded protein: CASSLEGLGAYGYTF.

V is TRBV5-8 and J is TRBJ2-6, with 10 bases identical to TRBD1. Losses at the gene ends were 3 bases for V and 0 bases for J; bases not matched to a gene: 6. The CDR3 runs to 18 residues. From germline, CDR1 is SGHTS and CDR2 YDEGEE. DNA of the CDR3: TGTGCCAGCAGCTCGGGACAGGGGATTCCCTCTGGGGCCAACGTCCTGACTTTC. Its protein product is CASSSGQGIPSGANVLTF.

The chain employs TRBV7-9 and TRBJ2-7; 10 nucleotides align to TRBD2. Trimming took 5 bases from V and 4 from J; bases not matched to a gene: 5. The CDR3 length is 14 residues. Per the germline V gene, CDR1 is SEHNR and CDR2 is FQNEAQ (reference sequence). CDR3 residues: CASSPASGSYEQYF. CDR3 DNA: TGTGCCAGCAGCCCGGCTAGCGGGAGTTACGAGCAGTACTTC.

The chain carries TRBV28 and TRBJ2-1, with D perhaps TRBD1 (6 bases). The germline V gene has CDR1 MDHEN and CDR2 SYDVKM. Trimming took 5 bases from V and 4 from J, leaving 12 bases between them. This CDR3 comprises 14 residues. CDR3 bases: TGTGCCAGCAGTCGCGGAACAGGGTACAATGAGCAGTTCTTC. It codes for CASSRGTGYNEQFF.

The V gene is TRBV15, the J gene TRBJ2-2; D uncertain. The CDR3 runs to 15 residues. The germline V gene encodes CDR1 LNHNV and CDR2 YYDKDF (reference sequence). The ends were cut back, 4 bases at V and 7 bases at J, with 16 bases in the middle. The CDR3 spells CATSTNFNPGGELFF. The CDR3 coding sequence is TGTGCCACCAGCACCAACTTTAACCCGGGCGGGGAGCTGTTTTTT.

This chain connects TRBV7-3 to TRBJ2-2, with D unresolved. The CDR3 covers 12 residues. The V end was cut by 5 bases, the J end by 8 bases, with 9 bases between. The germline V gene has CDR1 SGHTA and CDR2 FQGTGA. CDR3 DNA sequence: TGTGCCAGCAGCACGCAGTCGGGGGAGCTGTTTTTT. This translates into CASSTQSGELFF. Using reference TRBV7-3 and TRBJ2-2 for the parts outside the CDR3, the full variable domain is GAGVSQTPSNKVTEKGKYVELRCDPISGHTALYWYRQSLGQGPEFLIYFQGTGAADDSGLPNDRFFAVRPEGSVSTLKIQRTERGDSAVYLCASSTQSGELFFGEGSRLTVL.

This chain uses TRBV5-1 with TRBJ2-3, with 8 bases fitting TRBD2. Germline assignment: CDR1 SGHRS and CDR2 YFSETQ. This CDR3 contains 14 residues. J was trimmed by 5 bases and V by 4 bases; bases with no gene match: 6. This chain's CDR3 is CASSATAGEDTQYF. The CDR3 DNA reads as TGCGCCAGCAGCGCAACAGCGGGAGAAGATACGCAGTATTTT.

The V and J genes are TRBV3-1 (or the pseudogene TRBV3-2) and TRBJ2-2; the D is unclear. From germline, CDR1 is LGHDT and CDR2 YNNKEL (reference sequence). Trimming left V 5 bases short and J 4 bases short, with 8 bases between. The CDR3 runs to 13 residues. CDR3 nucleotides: TGTGCCAGCAGCGAGTCCATCACCGGGGAGCTGTTTTTT. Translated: CASSESITGELFF.

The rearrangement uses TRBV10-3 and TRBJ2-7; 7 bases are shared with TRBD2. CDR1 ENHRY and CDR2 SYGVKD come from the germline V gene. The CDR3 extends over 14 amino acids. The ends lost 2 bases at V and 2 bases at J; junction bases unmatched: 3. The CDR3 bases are TGTGCCATCAGTGAGCAGCGGGGCACCTACGAGCAGTACTTC. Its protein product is CAISEQRGTYEQYF.

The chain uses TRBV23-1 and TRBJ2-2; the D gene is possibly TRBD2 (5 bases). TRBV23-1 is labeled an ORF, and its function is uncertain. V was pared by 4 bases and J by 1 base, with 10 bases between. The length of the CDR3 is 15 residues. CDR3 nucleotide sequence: TGCGCCAGCAGTCCGAGGGTGCAGAACACCGGGGAGCTGTTTTTT. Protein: CASSPRVQNTGELFF.

The CDR3 coding sequence is TGCGCCAGCAGCTTTGGGGACAGCAGGCCTCTGGCCGGAAACACCATATATTTT. It encodes CASSFGDSRPLAGNTIYF. The V gene is TRBV5-1, the J gene TRBJ1-3; 7 positions agree with TRBD1. Germline V CDR1 and CDR2: SGHRS, YFSETQ. CDR3 length equals 18 residues. V was pared by 2 bases and J by 4 bases, with 15 bases of the junction left unmatched.

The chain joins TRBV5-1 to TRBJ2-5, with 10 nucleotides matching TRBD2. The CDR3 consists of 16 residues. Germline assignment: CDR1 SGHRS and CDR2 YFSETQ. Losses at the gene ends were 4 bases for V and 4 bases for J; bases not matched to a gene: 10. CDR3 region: CASSRPFEREGETQYF. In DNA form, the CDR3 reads TGCGCCAGCAGCCGCCCCTTCGAGCGGGAGGGAGAGACCCAGTACTTC.

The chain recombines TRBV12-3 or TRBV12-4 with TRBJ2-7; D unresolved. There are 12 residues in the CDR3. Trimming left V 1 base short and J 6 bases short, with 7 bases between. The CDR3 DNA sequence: TGTGCCAGCAGTTTAGTCTACAGCGAGCAGTACTTC. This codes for CASSLVYSEQYF.

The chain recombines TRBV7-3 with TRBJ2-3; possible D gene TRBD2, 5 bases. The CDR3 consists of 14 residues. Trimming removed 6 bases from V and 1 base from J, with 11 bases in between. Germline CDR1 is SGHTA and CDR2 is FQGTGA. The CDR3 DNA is TGTGCCAGCAGTACGGGATCTGGCACAGATACGCAGTATTTT. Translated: CASSTGSGTDTQYF.

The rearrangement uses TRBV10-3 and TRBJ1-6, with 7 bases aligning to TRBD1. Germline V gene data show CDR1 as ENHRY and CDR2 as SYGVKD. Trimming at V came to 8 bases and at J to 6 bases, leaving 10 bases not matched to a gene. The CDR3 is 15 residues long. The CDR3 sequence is CAIQKQGPSNSPLHF. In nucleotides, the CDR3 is TGTGCCATCCAAAAACAGGGGCCGTCTAATTCACCCCTCCACTTT.